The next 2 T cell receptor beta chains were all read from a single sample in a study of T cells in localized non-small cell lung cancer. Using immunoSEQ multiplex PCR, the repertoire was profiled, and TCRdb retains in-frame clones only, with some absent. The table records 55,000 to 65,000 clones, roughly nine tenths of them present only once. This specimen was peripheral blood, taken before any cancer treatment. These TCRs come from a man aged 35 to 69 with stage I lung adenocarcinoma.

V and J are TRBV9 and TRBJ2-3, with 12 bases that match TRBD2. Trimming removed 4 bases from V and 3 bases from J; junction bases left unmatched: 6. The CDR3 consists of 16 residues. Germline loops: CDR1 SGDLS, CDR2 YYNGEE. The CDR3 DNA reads TGTGCCAGCAGCATCTCTAGCGGGAGGGCTACAGATACGCAGTATTTT. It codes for CASSISSGRATDTQYF.

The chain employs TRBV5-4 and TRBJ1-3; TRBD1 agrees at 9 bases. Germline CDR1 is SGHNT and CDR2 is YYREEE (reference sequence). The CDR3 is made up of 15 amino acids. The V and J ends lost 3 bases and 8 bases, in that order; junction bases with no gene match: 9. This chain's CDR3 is CASSSIPGQGDTIYF. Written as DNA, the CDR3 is TGTGCCAGCAGCTCGATTCCGGGACAGGGAGACACCATATATTTT.